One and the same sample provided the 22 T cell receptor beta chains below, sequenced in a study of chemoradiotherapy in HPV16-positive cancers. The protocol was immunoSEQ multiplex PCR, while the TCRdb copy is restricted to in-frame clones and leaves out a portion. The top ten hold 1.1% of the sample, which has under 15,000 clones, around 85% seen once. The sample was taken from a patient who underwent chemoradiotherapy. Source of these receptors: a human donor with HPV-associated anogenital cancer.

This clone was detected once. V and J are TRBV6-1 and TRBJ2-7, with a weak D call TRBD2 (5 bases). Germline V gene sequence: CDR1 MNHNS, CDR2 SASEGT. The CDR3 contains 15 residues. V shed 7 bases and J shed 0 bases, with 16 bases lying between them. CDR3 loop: CASNKLFGSSYEQYF. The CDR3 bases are TGTGCCAGCAACAAACTTTTTGGGAGCTCCTACGAGCAGTACTTC.

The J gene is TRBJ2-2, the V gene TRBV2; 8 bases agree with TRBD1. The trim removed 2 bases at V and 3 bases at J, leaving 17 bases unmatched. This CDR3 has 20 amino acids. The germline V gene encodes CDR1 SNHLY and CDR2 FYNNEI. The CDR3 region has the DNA TGTGCCAGCAGTGAACCTATATCTACGGACAGGGTGACGGACACCGGGGAGCTGTTTTTT. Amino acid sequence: CASSEPISTDRVTDTGELFF. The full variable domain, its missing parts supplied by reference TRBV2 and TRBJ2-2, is EPEVTQTPSHQVTQMGQEVILRCVPISNHLYFYWYRQILGQKVEFLVSFYNNEISEKSEIFDDQFSVERPDGSNFTLKIRSTKLEDSAMYFCASSEPISTDRVTDTGELFFGEGSRLTVL.

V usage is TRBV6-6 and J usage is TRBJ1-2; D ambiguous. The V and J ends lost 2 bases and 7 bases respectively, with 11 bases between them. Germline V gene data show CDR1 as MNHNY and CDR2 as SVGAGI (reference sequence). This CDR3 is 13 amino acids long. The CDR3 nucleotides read TGTGCCAGCAGTTACAACCAGTTTTCTGGCTACACCTTC. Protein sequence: CASSYNQFSGYTF.

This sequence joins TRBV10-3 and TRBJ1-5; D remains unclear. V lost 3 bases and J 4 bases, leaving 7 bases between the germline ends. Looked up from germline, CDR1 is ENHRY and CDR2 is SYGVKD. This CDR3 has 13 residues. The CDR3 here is CAISEGRNQPQHF. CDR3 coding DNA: TGTGCCATCAGTGAAGGGAGAAATCAGCCCCAGCATTTT.

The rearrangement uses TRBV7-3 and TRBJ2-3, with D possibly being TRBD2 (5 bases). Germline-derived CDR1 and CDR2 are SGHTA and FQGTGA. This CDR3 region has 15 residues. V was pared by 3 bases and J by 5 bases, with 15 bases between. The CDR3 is CASSFTRGPRDTQYF. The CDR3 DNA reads TGTGCCAGCAGCTTCACTAGAGGCCCTAGAGATACGCAGTATTTT.

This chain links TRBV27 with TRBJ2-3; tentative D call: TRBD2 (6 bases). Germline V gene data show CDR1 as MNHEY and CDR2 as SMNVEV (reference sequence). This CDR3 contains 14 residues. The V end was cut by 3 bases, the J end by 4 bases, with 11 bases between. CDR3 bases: TGTGCCAGCAGTTTTTTTGGAGGGGCAGATACGCAGTATTTT. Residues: CASSFFGGADTQYF.

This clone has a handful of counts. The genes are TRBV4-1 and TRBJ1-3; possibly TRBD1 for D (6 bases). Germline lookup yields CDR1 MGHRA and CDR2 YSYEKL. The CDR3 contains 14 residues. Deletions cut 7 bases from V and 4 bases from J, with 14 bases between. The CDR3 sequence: CASKAVGGGNTIYF. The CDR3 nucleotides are TGCGCCAGCAAAGCCGTCGGGGGCGGAAACACCATATATTTT.

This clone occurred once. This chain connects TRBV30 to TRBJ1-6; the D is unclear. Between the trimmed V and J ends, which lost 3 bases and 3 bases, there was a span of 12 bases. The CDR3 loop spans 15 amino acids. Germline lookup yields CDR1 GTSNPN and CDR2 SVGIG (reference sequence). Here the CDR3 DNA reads TGTGCCTGGAGGCTCATGACGGGCTATAATTCACCCCTCCACTTT. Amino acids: CAWRLMTGYNSPLHF.

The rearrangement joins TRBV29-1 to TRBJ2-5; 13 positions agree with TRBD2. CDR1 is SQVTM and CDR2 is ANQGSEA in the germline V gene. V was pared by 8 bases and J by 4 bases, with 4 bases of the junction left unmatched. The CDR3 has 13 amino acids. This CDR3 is CSQRLAGGETQYF. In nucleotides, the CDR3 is TGCAGCCAAAGACTAGCGGGGGGAGAGACCCAGTACTTC.

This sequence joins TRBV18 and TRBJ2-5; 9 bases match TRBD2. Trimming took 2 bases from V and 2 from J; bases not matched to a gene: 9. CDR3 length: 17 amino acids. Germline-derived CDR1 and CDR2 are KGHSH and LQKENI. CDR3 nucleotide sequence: TGTGCCAGCTCACCAGATTTGTACCTAGCGGGGCAAGAGACCCAGTACTTC. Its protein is CASSPDLYLAGQETQYF.

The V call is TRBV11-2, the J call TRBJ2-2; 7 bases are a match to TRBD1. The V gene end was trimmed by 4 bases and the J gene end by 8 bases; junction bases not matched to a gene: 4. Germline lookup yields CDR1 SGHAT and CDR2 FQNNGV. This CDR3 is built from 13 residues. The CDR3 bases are TGTGCCAGCAGCTACAGGGGTATAGGGGAGCTGTTTTTT. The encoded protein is CASSYRGIGELFF.

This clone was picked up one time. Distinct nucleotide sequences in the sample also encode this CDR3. The DNA of the CDR3 is TGTGCCAGCAGCCCTACGGGGCGCTACGAGCAGTACTTC. Translation: CASSPTGRYEQYF. The V gene is TRBV5-6, the J gene TRBJ2-7, with D possibly being TRBD1 or TRBD2 (5 bases each). V lost 4 bases and J 3 bases, leaving 11 bases between the germline ends. This CDR3 contains 13 residues. CDR1 and CDR2 from the germline V gene are SGHDT and YYEEEE.

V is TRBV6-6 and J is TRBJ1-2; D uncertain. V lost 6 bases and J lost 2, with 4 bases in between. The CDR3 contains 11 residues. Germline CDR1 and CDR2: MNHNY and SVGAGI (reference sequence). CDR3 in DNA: TGTGCCAGCAGCGGAAACTATGGCTACACCTTC. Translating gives CASSGNYGYTF.

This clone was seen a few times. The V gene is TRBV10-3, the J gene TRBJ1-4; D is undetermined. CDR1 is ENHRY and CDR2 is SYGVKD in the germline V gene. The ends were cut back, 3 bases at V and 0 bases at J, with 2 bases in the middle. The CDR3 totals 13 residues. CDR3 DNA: TGTGCCATCAGTGAAGCAACTAATGAAAAACTGTTTTTT. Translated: CAISEATNEKLFF.

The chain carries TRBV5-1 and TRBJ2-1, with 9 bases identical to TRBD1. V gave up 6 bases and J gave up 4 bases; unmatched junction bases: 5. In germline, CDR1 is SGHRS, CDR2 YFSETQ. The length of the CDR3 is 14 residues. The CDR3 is CASNPGQGYNEQFF. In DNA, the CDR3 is TGCGCCAGCAACCCGGGACAGGGTTACAATGAGCAGTTCTTC.

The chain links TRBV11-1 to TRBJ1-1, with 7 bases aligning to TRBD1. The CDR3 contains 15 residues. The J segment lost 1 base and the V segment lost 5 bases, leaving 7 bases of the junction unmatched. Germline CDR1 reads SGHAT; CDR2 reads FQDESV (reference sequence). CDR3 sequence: CASSHLDRSNTEAFF. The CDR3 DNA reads TGTGCCAGCAGCCACTTGGACAGGTCGAACACTGAAGCTTTCTTT.

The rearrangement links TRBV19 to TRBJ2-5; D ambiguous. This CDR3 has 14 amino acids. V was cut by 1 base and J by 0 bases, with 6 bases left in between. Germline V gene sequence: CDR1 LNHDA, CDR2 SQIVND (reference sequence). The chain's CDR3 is CASSIGSYQETQYF. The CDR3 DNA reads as TGTGCCAGTAGTATAGGAAGTTACCAAGAGACCCAGTACTTC.

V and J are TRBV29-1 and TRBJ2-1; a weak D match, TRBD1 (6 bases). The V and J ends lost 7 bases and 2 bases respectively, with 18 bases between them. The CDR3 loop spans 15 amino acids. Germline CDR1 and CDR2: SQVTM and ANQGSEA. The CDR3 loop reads CSAHNPQGTYNEQFF. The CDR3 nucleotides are TGCAGCGCACACAACCCACAGGGAACCTACAATGAGCAGTTCTTC.

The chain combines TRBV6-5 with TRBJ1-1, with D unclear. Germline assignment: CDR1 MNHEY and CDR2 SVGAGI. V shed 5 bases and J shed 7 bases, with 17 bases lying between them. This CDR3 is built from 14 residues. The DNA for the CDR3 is TGTGCCAGCAGTCCTCCGGGGAGAAGAATTGAAGCTTTCTTT. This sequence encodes CASSPPGRRIEAFF.

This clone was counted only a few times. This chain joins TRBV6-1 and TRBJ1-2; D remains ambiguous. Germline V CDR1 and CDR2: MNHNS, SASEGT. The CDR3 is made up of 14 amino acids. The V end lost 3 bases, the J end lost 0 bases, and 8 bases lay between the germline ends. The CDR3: CASSDTVTNYGYTF. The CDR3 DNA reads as TGTGCCAGCAGTGACACAGTCACTAACTATGGCTACACCTTC.

CDR3 coding DNA: TGTGCCAGCAGCTTACTAGCGGGGGGCCGAAAGACAGATACGCAGTATTTT. Translated: CASSLLAGGRKTDTQYF. The J gene is TRBJ2-3, the V gene TRBV7-9, with 11 nucleotides matching TRBD2. In germline, CDR1 is SEHNR, CDR2 FQNEAQ (reference sequence). V shed 2 bases and J 3 bases; nucleotides not matched to a gene: 7. There are 17 residues in the CDR3.

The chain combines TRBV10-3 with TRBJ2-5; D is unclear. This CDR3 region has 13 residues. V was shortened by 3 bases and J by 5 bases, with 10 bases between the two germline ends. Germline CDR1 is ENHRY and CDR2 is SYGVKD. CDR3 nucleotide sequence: TGTGCCATCAGTGAACGGGTGTTGGAGACCCAGTACTTC. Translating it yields CAISERVLETQYF.